This T cell receptor beta chain was captured by sequencing in a study of CD8+ T cells in alopecia areata. Findings of the study overall: Unlike in mice, where it was clearer, TCR sharing across patients was less clear, possibly HLA-related. Relative to normal scalp, lesional scalp, especially alopecia totalis/universalis, showed higher clonality.

Once RNA had been extracted, it was reverse transcribed into cDNA to act as the sequencing template. Method: immunoSEQ multiplex PCR; TCRdb's copy keeps in-frame clones and lacks some. The sample includes around 97,000 clones, around 59% of them seen just once. Details on this clone: Its antigen remains unknown.

PBMCs were stained for CD3, CD4 and CD8, and CD4+ and CD8+ T cells were sorted. V lost 6 bases to trimming and J lost 2 bases, with 4 bases between them. Germline V gives CDR1 SGHAT, CDR2 FQDESV (reference sequence). The CDR3 extends over 11 amino acids. The receptor comes from a human donor in good health. The V and J genes are TRBV11-1 and TRBJ1-2; D call uncertain. The sample was CD4+ T cells sorted from blood. The CDR3 sequence is CASRGNYGYTF. The CDR3 coding sequence is TGTGCCAGCAGAGGAAACTATGGCTACACCTTC.